The rows below give T cell receptor beta chains drawn from one sample of a study of blood T cell repertoires in COVID-19. Sequenced by immunoSEQ multiplex PCR; TCRdb stores in-frame clones only, minus some. The table lists about 180,000 clones, about four fifths of them singletons. Sequencing was performed on PBMCs or T cells enriched from blood (not recorded which). Receptors were obtained from a man aged 55 to 70 who had recovered from COVID-19. Both conserved end residues are part of each CDR3. A D gene is named only where the DNA matches it firmly. Not every row has a clone size; where given, it reads once, few, many or a size class.

abundance	v_gene	d_gene	j_gene	len	CDR3aa	CDR3nt
NA	TRBV11-2	TRBD2	TRBJ2-2	15	CASTLRGGEAGELFF	TGTGCCAGCACGTTGCGGGGGGGCGAGGCCGGGGAGCTGTTTTTT
NA	TRBV5-4	TRBD1	TRBJ2-7	15	CASSWGTGGFYEQYF	TGTGCCAGCAGCTGGGGGACAGGGGGCTTTTACGAGCAGTACTTC
NA	TRBV28	TRBD1	TRBJ1-5	16	CASSLLRGQGAQPQHF	TGTGCCAGCAGTTTATTAAGGGGACAGGGGGCTCAGCCCCAGCATTTT
NA	TRBV5-1	TRBD2	TRBJ2-1	16	CASSAPLAGVFNEQFF	TGCGCCAGCAGCGCCCCCCTAGCGGGAGTTTTTAATGAGCAGTTCTTC
NA	TRBV29-1	TRBD2	TRBJ2-3	14	CSVGLAASTDTQYF	TGCAGCGTGGGACTAGCGGCTAGCACAGATACGCAGTATTTT
NA	TRBV6-5	TRBD1	TRBJ1-2	14	CASRGQDLSYGYTF	TGTGCCAGCAGGGGACAGGACCTAAGCTATGGCTACACCTTC
NA	TRBV7-8	NA	TRBJ1-1	13	CASSPHRETEAFF	TGTGCCAGCAGTCCACACAGGGAAACTGAAGCTTTCTTT
NA	TRBV30	NA	TRBJ1-1	15	CAWSHPGGSGTEAFF	TGTGCCTGGAGTCACCCGGGAGGCAGCGGCACTGAAGCTTTCTTT
once	TRBV21-1	NA	TRBJ2-5	16	CASFNPRRNREETQYF	TGTGCCAGCTTTAACCCTCGGCGCAACAGGGAAGAGACCCAGTACTTC
NA	TRBV6-5	NA	TRBJ2-5	15	CASSYSYSIGETQYF	TGTGCCAGCAGTTACTCGTACAGCATTGGCGAGACCCAGTACTTC
NA	TRBV5-6	TRBD1	TRBJ2-7	14	CASGQGNDYYEQYF	TGTGCCAGCGGACAGGGCAACGACTACTACGAGCAGTACTTC
many	TRBV11-2	NA	TRBJ1-1	16	CASSFFIGGLITEAFF	TGTGCCAGCAGCTTTTTTATTGGCGGCCTGATTACTGAAGCTTTCTTT
NA	TRBV18	TRBD1	TRBJ1-4	15	CASSPATGANEKLFF	TGTGCCAGCTCACCAGCGACAGGGGCTAATGAAAAACTGTTTTTT
few	TRBV27	NA	TRBJ1-2	13	CASAGGGFYGYTF	TGTGCCAGCGCCGGGGGGGGCTTCTATGGCTACACCTTC
NA	TRBV27	TRBD2	TRBJ2-7	18	CASSTRMVAGLAGREQYF	TGTGCCAGCAGTACACGTATGGTCGCGGGACTAGCGGGGCGCGAGCAGTACTTC
NA	TRBV10-3	TRBD2	TRBJ2-5	11	CAIRGGETQYF	TGTGCCATCAGGGGAGGGGAGACCCAGTACTTC
NA	TRBV7-6	NA	TRBJ2-3	15	CASGSPFGVAAAQYF	TGTGCCAGCGGCAGCCCTTTCGGAGTCGCAGCGGCGCAGTATTTT
NA	TRBV14	TRBD1	TRBJ2-7	14	CASSYMGTAYEQYF	TGTGCCAGCAGCTACATGGGGACAGCCTACGAGCAGTACTTC
NA	TRBV7-2	NA	TRBJ1-6	15	CASSRGGGNNSPLHF	TGTGCCAGCAGTCGTGGGGGCGGAAATAATTCACCCCTCCACTTT
NA	TRBV30	TRBD1	TRBJ1-5	13	CAWSGGGHQPQHF	TGTGCCTGGAGTGGAGGGGGCCATCAGCCCCAGCATTTT
once	TRBV5-1	NA	TRBJ1-6	15	CASSLGDSTASPLHF	TGCGCCAGCAGCTTGGGTGATTCGACAGCTTCACCCCTCCACTTT
once	TRBV11-2	TRBD2	TRBJ2-2	16	CASSPLSGRRTGELFF	TGTGCCAGCAGCCCCCTTAGCGGGAGACGAACCGGGGAGCTGTTTTTT
NA	TRBV7-3	TRBD1	TRBJ2-1	16	CASSPQGDRAANEQFF	TGTGCCAGCAGCCCCCAAGGTGACAGGGCAGCAAATGAGCAGTTCTTC
once	TRBV3-1/TRBV3-2	TRBD1	TRBJ2-7	14	CASSTRQGYYEQYF	TGTGCCAGCAGCACCCGACAGGGTTACTACGAGCAGTACTTC
once	TRBV19	TRBD1	TRBJ1-6	20	CASSILGTGEFIPHNSPLHF	TGTGCCAGTAGTATTTTAGGGACAGGGGAATTTATCCCTCATAATTCACCCCTCCACTTT
few	TRBV11-2	NA	TRBJ2-7	14	CASSLEGVAYEQYF	TGTGCCAGCAGCTTAGAGGGAGTCGCCTACGAGCAGTACTTC
NA	TRBV15	TRBD1	TRBJ1-1	14	CATSLDWTGGLAFF	TGTGCCACCAGCCTAGATTGGACAGGGGGTTTAGCTTTCTTT
once	TRBV6-4	NA	TRBJ1-1	14	CASSDSAGNTEAFF	TGTGCCAGCAGTGACTCGGCAGGGAATACTGAAGCTTTCTTT
NA	TRBV10-3	NA	TRBJ1-3	14	CAISDRGSGNTIYF	TGTGCCATCAGTGACAGGGGATCTGGAAACACCATATATTTT
NA	TRBV6-1	NA	TRBJ1-5	14	CASSDFGTAEPQHF	TGTGCCAGCAGTGATTTTGGCACTGCGGAGCCCCAGCATTTT
NA	TRBV7-9	TRBD1	TRBJ2-5	14	CASSLYRGHETQYF	TGTGCCAGCAGCTTATACAGGGGGCATGAGACCCAGTACTTC
NA	TRBV5-1	TRBD1	TRBJ2-7	18	CASSTWRQGEGAAYEQYF	TGCGCCAGCAGCACCTGGAGACAGGGGGAGGGTGCGGCCTACGAGCAGTACTTC
NA	TRBV21-1	NA	TRBJ2-2	20	CASSKNTPDAAGRGSGELFF	TGTGCCAGCAGCAAAAATACGCCGGACGCAGCCGGGAGGGGATCCGGGGAGCTGTTTTTT
NA	TRBV24-1	NA	TRBJ1-2	12	CATSDPGSSYTF	TGTGCCACCAGTGACCCAGGGTCGAGCTACACCTTC
NA	TRBV11-2	NA	TRBJ2-7	11	CASEANYEQYF	TGTGCCAGCGAGGCCAACTACGAGCAGTACTTC